This TCR beta chain was sequenced for a study of early T cells in non-severe SARS-CoV-2 infection. This clonotype has only a few counts. Germline V lookup: CDR1 SGDLS, CDR2 YYNGEE. The CDR3 totals 15 residues. The V end lost 5 bases, the J end lost 5 bases, and 20 bases lay between the germline ends. The protocol attached unique molecular identifiers to individual cDNA molecules. TCRdb analysed the 5' RACE reads with MiXCR anew, one entry per CDR3 protein. The repertoire includes some 67,000 distinct CDR3 sequences, roughly an eighth of them detected once, and roughly 5.2% sits in the top ten. Sequencing was performed on whole blood. The chain combines TRBV9 with TRBJ2-7, with D perhaps TRBD1 (5 bases). This receptor was identified in an adult who was a healthcare worker with PCR-confirmed SARS-CoV-2 infection or an uninfected control (not recorded which). CDR3 nucleotide sequence: TGTGCCAGCAGTCGACAGCTTAACCCCCCGAACGAGCAGTACTTC. Its translation is CASSRQLNPPNEQYF.